These 26 T cell receptor beta chains originate from one sample sequenced in a study of cytomegalovirus exposure and HLA in healthy donors. Both 60 Vbeta primers and 13 Jbeta primers went into the PCR. The protocol was immunoSEQ multiplex PCR, while the TCRdb copy is restricted to in-frame clones and leaves out a portion. The table includes 200,000 to 250,000 clones, over 65% detected once. Specimen: PBMCs. Receptors were obtained from a man aged 18-30 years in good health and CMV-seronegative.

The CDR3 DNA follows: TGTGCCTGGAGGGCGGAGCTAGCGGGAGAGCAGTACTTC. Translation: CAWRAELAGEQYF. The rearrangement uses TRBV30 and TRBJ2-7, with 9 nucleotides matching TRBD2. The CDR3 totals 13 residues. V dropped 3 bases and J dropped 7; count of bases not matched to a gene: 7. Germline V lookup: CDR1 GTSNPN, CDR2 SVGIG (reference sequence).

This clone turned up a few times. V usage is TRBV29-1 and J usage is TRBJ2-2; 11 bases match TRBD1. V dropped 2 bases and J dropped 6; count of bases not matched to a gene: 2. Germline CDR1 reads SQVTM; CDR2 reads ANQGSEA. The CDR3 is 14 amino acids. In DNA form, the CDR3 reads TGCAGCGTTGAAAAGGGACAGGGGGCCGGGGAGCTGTTTTTT. It translates to CSVEKGQGAGELFF.

The gene calls are TRBV5-1 and TRBJ2-1; a possible D gene is TRBD2 (5 bases). The CDR3 is made up of 15 amino acids. The germline V and J ends were trimmed by 4 bases and 2 bases, with 13 bases remaining between them. Germline CDR1 SGHRS, CDR2 YFSETQ. CDR3 residues: CASSINSGAYNEQFF. The CDR3, as DNA: TGCGCCAGCAGCATAAACAGCGGAGCCTACAATGAGCAGTTCTTC.

The sample holds a few counts of this clone. This sequence joins TRBV5-1 and TRBJ2-2; 9 positions agree with TRBD2. This CDR3 is 16 amino acids long. Trimming removed 3 bases from V and 6 bases from J; junction bases left unmatched: 9. In germline, CDR1 is SGHRS, CDR2 YFSETQ. Here the CDR3 DNA reads TGCGCCAGCAGCTGGGATCGTAGCGGGAGCGCCGGGGAGCTGTTTTTT. The encoded protein is CASSWDRSGSAGELFF.

Details on this clone: Additional DNA sequences in this sample encode the identical CDR3. The J gene is TRBJ1-1, the V gene TRBV5-1; tentative D call: TRBD1 (5 bases). This CDR3 contains 14 residues. Trimming cost V 0 bases and J 3 bases, with 9 bases left between them. Germline V gene sequence: CDR1 SGHRS, CDR2 YFSETQ. The CDR3, as DNA: TGCGCCAGCAGCTTGGCCGGGGGTTACACTGAAGCTTTCTTT. Translation: CASSLAGGYTEAFF.

The chain employs TRBV7-8 and TRBJ1-1; D might be TRBD1 (5 bases). Germline V gene data show CDR1 as SGHVS and CDR2 as FQNEAQ. V gave up 8 bases and J gave up 3 bases, with 10 bases separating them. CDR3 length: 12 residues. The CDR3 DNA reads as TGTGCCAGCTCCCGGGGGGACACTGAAGCTTTCTTT. It codes for CASSRGDTEAFF.

The chain has TRBV7-9 and TRBJ2-1, with TRBD2 matching over 11 bases. The CDR3 length is 16 residues. Trimming took 5 bases from V and 4 from J; bases not matched to a gene: 7. The germline gives CDR1 SEHNR, CDR2 FQNEAQ (reference sequence). CDR3 loop: CASSLWGLADYNEQFF. The CDR3 DNA reads TGTGCCAGCAGCCTTTGGGGACTAGCGGATTACAATGAGCAGTTCTTC.

The V gene is TRBV5-6, the J gene TRBJ2-5; TRBD1 is a possible D gene (6 bases). Trimming pared 0 bases from V and 7 bases from J, leaving 10 bases between. In germline, CDR1 is SGHDT, CDR2 YYEEEE. The length of the CDR3 is 13 residues. The CDR3 spells CASSLAGEGTQYF. DNA for the CDR3: TGTGCCAGCAGCTTGGCAGGGGAAGGGACCCAGTACTTC. The full variable domain, completed using reference TRBV5-6 and TRBJ2-5, is DAGVTQSPTHLIKTRGQQVTLRCSPKSGHDTVSWYQQALGQGPQFIFQYYEEEERQRGNFPDRFSGHQFPNYSSELNVNALLLGDSALYLCASSLAGEGTQYFGPGTRLLVL.

The count of this clone is one. The chain is built from TRBV5-4 and TRBJ2-5; 7 positions match TRBD2. This CDR3 comprises 13 residues. Germline trimming cut 4 bases from V and 10 bases from J; bases unmatched to any gene: 10. Germline values: CDR1 SGHNT, CDR2 YYREEE (reference sequence). The CDR3 DNA reads as TGTGCCAGCAGCCCGGCGGAGGGGAGGGGCCAGTACTTC. Translation: CASSPAEGRGQYF.

With regard to this clone: At one boundary the junction diverges from the germline segment, which might be a read error. The CDR3 is CASTLTPGGGELFF. The CDR3 nucleotides read TGTGCCAGCACTTTAACGCCAGGGGGCGGGGAACTGTTTTTT. This rearrangement joins TRBV27 to TRBJ1-4; 8 bases match TRBD1. The germline V gene encodes CDR1 MNHEY and CDR2 SMNVEV (reference sequence). This CDR3 comprises 14 residues.

The rearrangement joins TRBV28 to TRBJ2-1, with TRBD2 identical over 8 bases. V lost 7 bases to trimming and J lost 6 bases; unmatched junction nucleotides: 2. The CDR3 contains 12 residues. Germline CDR1 reads MDHEN; CDR2 reads SYDVKM. DNA of the CDR3: TGTGCCAGCACCGGGGGGGGCAATGAGCAGTTCTTC. Its translation: CASTGGGNEQFF.

The chain links TRBV7-9 to TRBJ2-7; D is undetermined. Per the germline V gene, CDR1 is SEHNR and CDR2 is FQNEAQ (reference sequence). The V gene lost 6 bases and the J gene lost 0 bases, with 9 bases spanning the gap. The length of the CDR3 is 13 residues. The CDR3 DNA is TGTGCCAGCAGAGCAGGCCTCTCCTACGAGCAGTACTTC. Translated: CASRAGLSYEQYF.

This clone was counted a single time. V is TRBV28 and J is TRBJ2-5, with 10 bases matching TRBD2. Trimming at V came to 5 bases and at J to 4 bases, leaving 13 bases not matched to a gene. The CDR3 spans 17 residues. The germline V gene has CDR1 MDHEN and CDR2 SYDVKM. As DNA, the CDR3 is TGTGCCAGCAGTCCTAGGGGCCTAGCGGGAGCGGGAGAGACCCAGTACTTC. Translating gives CASSPRGLAGAGETQYF. The full variable domain, in which reference TRBV28 and TRBJ2-5 provide the parts outside the CDR3, is DVKVTQSSRYLVKRTGEKVFLECVQDMDHENMFWYRQDPGLGLRLIYFSYDVKMKEKGDIPEGYSVSREKKERFSLILESASTNQTSMYLCASSPRGLAGAGETQYFGPGTRLLVL.

This chain joins TRBV7-8 and TRBJ2-7, with 9 bases matching TRBD1. V lost 4 bases and J lost 6; bases outside the gene matches: 10. Germline CDR1 reads SGHVS; CDR2 reads FQNEAQ. The CDR3 has 15 residues. The CDR3 loop reads CASSSLNRGQGEQYF. As DNA, the CDR3 is TGTGCCAGCAGCTCCCTCAACAGGGGGCAAGGCGAGCAGTACTTC.

This clone was seen once. V and J are TRBV10-3 and TRBJ2-3; TRBD2 matches 12 bases. V lost 5 bases, J lost 2 bases, and 11 bases stayed unmatched. The CDR3 sequence is 18 residues long. In germline, CDR1 is ENHRY, CDR2 SYGVKD. CDR3 DNA sequence: TGTGCCATCAGTTCCTCTAGCGGGAGGGCCTTACACACAGATACGCAGTATTTT. Translating gives CAISSSSGRALHTDTQYF.

In regard to this clone: At one boundary the junction diverges from the germline segment, which might be a read error. Other nucleotide sequences in the sample specify the same CDR3. This chain joins TRBV6-1 and TRBJ2-2, with 7 nucleotides matching TRBD1. The CDR3 loop spans 15 amino acids. Germline V gene sequence: CDR1 MNHNS, CDR2 SASEGT. The CDR3 region is CASSFGTANTGELFF. The CDR3 DNA sequence: TGCGCCAGCAGTTTTGGGACAGCGAACACCGGGGAGCTGTTTTTT.

The rearrangement joins TRBV7-2 to TRBJ1-1; 10 bases fit TRBD1. The V and J ends lost 4 bases and 5 bases, in that order; junction bases with no gene match: 10. Germline CDR1 and CDR2: SGHTA and FQGNSA. The CDR3 is 16 residues long. The CDR3 reads CASSSRPTGGWTEAFF. The CDR3 DNA is TGTGCCAGCAGCTCCCGCCCGACAGGGGGCTGGACTGAAGCTTTCTTT.

The gene calls are TRBV10-3 and TRBJ2-1, with TRBD1 matching 8 bases. The CDR3 spans 14 residues. The germline gives CDR1 ENHRY, CDR2 SYGVKD. J lost 8 bases, V lost 6 bases, and 9 bases had no gene match. In nucleotides, the CDR3 is TGTGCCATCAGCGACAGGGGATTCCGAGATGAGCAGTTCTTC. This codes for CAISDRGFRDEQFF.

The chain is built from TRBV7-8 and TRBJ1-1; D is ambiguous. CDR1 and CDR2 (germline): SGHVS, FQNEAQ. The CDR3 extends over 14 amino acids. Trimming removed 5 bases at V and 0 bases at J, with 10 bases between. The CDR3 loop reads CASSAQSMNTEAFF. CDR3 nucleotide sequence: TGTGCCAGCAGCGCACAGAGCATGAACACTGAAGCTTTCTTT.

The rearrangement links TRBV28 to TRBJ1-1; 8 bases map to TRBD1. The CDR3 totals 17 residues. Trimming took 5 bases from V and 2 from J; bases not matched to a gene: 13. Germline-derived CDR1 and CDR2 are MDHEN and SYDVKM. This chain's CDR3 is CASSHPTRGQLNTEAFF. The CDR3 nucleotides read TGTGCCAGCAGTCACCCAACCAGGGGGCAGTTAAACACTGAAGCTTTCTTT.

This chain connects TRBV28 to TRBJ2-5; a possible D gene is TRBD1 (5 bases). The V gene lost 5 bases and the J gene lost 2 bases, with 12 bases spanning the gap. The V gene's germline CDR1 is MDHEN and CDR2 SYDVKM. The length of the CDR3 is 14 residues. For the CDR3, the DNA is TGTGCCAGCAGTCGACAGCGCGCTCAAGAGACCCAGTACTTC. Protein product: CASSRQRAQETQYF.

Remarks on this clone: The junction does not match germline at one end; this may be a read error. This chain connects TRBV6-1 to TRBJ2-1, with 11 nucleotides matching TRBD2. Germline V gives CDR1 MNHNS, CDR2 SASEGT. This CDR3 has 15 residues. The CDR3 loop reads CASSGTSGSYDEQFF. The CDR3, as DNA: TGTGCCAGCAGTGGCACTAGCGGGAGCTACGATGAGCAGTTCTTC.

V usage is TRBV19 and J usage is TRBJ2-7, with TRBD2 matching 7 bases. Germline values: CDR1 LNHDA, CDR2 SQIVND (reference sequence). The CDR3 is 14 residues long. Trimming removed 6 bases from V and 2 bases from J; junction bases left unmatched: 7. The DNA of the CDR3 is TGTGCCAGTAGCCGAGCGGGATCCACCTACGAGCAGTACTTC. Translated, it gives CASSRAGSTYEQYF.

The chain joins TRBV4-2 to TRBJ2-7; TRBD2 is a possible D gene (5 bases). This CDR3 region has 11 residues. V lost 5 bases, J lost 3 bases, and 5 bases lay in between. The germline V gene encodes CDR1 LGHNA and CDR2 YNFKEQ. The CDR3 spells CASSGSYEQYF. The CDR3 DNA is TGTGCCAGCAGCGGGAGCTACGAGCAGTACTTC.

This clone was seen more than once but under ten times. The rearrangement uses TRBV28 and TRBJ2-7; the match to TRBD1 covers 9 bases. CDR1 MDHEN and CDR2 SYDVKM come from the germline V gene. The CDR3 runs to 14 residues. The V gene end was trimmed by 6 bases and the J gene end by 3 bases; junction bases not matched to a gene: 6. CDR3 region: CASRDRGVVYEQYF. The CDR3 DNA is TGTGCCAGCAGGGACAGGGGAGTCGTCTACGAGCAGTACTTC.

The chain employs TRBV28 and TRBJ2-1, with D hard to call. CDR3 length: 11 residues. Trimming removed 9 bases from V and 5 bases from J, with 8 bases in between. Germline CDR1 and CDR2: MDHEN and SYDVKM. The CDR3 region is CASLGDNEQFF. CDR3 sequence (DNA): TGTGCCAGTCTGGGCGACAATGAGCAGTTCTTC.